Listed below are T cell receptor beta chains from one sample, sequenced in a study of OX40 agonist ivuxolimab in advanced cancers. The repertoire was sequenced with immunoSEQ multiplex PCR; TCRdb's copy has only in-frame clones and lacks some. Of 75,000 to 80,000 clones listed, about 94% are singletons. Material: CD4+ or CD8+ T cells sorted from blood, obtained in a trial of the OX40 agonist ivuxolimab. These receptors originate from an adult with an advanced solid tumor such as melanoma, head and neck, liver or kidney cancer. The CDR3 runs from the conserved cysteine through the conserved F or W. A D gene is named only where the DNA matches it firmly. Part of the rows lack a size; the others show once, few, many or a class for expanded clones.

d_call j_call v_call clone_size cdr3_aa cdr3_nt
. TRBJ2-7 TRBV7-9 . CASSGEGGSYEQYF TGTGCCAGCAGCGGGGAAGGGGGGTCCTACGAGCAGTACTTC
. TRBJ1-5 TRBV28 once CASSLEGLQPQHF TGTGCCAGCAGTTTAGAGGGTTTGCAGCCCCAGCATTTT
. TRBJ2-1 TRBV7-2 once CASSLGTHSQEGQFF TGTGCTAGCAGCTTAGGGACACATTCCCAAGAGGGGCAGTTCTTC
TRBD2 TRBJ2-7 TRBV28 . CASSSTSGSHEQYF TGTGCCAGCAGCTCGACTAGCGGGAGCCACGAGCAGTACTTC
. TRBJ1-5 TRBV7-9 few CASSPVGGSNQPQHF TGTGCCAGCAGCCCAGTGGGTGGGAGCAATCAGCCCCAGCATTTT
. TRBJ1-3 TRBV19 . CASSNPGNSGNTIYF TGTGCCAGTAGTAATCCGGGCAACTCTGGAAACACCATATATTTT
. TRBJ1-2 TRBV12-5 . CASGLGGHHGYTF TGTGCTAGTGGTTTGGGAGGACACCATGGCTACACCTTC
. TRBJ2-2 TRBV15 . CATSRDVGAIPGELFF TGTGCCACTAGCAGAGATGTTGGGGCTATTCCCGGGGAGCTGTTTTTT
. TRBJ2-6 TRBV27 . CASSFGPGSGANVLTF TGTGCCAGCAGTTTTGGCCCCGGCTCTGGGGCCAACGTCCTGACTTTC
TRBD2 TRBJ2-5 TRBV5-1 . CASSLEGAGDQETQYF TGCGCCAGCAGCTTGGAGGGAGCGGGGGACCAAGAGACCCAGTACTTC
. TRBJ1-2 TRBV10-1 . CASSRSTSRKTYGYTF TGCGCCAGCAGTCGCAGTACATCGCGAAAGACCTATGGCTACACCTTC
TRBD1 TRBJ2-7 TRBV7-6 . CASSMGQTYEQYF TGTGCCAGCAGTATGGGACAGACTTACGAGCAGTACTTC
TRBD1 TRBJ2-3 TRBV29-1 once CSVERQGSTDTQYF TGCAGCGTAGAGAGACAGGGTAGCACAGATACGCAGTATTTT
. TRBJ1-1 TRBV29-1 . CGGWDTEAFF TGTGGGGGTTGGGACACTGAAGCTTTCTTT
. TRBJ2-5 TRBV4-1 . CASSQVSRKETQYF TGCGCCAGCAGCCAAGTGTCCAGGAAAGAGACCCAGTACTTC
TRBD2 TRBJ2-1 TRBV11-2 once CASSLGRGGANEQFF TGTGCCAGCAGCTTAGGTCGGGGGGGGGCAAATGAGCAGTTCTTC
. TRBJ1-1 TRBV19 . CASSIVANTEAFF TGTGCCAGTAGTATAGTTGCGAACACTGAAGCTTTCTTT
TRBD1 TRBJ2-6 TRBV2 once CASSPRDRGSSGANVLTF TGTGCCAGCAGCCCCCGGGACAGGGGAAGCTCTGGGGCCAACGTCCTGACTTTC
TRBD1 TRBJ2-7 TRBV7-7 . CASSPGQGANEQYF TGTGCTAGCAGCCCAGGACAGGGGGCGAACGAGCAGTACTTC
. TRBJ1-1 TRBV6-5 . CASSYGGTEAFF TGTGCCAGCAGTTATGGGGGAACTGAAGCTTTCTTT
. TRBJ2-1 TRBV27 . CASCTGMNEQFF TGTGCCAGCTGTACAGGGATGAATGAGCAGTTCTTC
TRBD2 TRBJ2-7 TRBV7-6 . CASSLAGTSYEQYF TGTGCCAGCAGCTTAGCCGGGACTAGCTACGAGCAGTACTTC
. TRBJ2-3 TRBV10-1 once CASSESLGDATDTQYF TGCGCCAGCAGTGAGTCGTTAGGGGATGCGACAGATACGCAGTATTTT
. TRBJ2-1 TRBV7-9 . CASSLPLAHEQFF TGTGCCAGCAGCTTACCACTAGCCCATGAGCAGTTCTTC
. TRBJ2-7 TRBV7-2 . CASSPRDGRPDSYEQYF TGTGCCAGCAGCCCTCGTGACGGGAGACCCGATTCCTACGAGCAGTACTTC
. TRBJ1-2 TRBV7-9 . CASSQGRGGGSNGYTF TGTGCCAGCAGCCAGGGACGTGGAGGGGGGAGTAATGGCTACACCTTC
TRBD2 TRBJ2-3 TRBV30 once CAWSSGLASSTDTQYF TGTGCCTGGAGTTCAGGACTAGCGTCTAGCACAGATACGCAGTATTTT
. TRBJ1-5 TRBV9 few CASSPSGDGQPQHF TGTGCCAGCAGCCCCTCGGGGGACGGTCAGCCCCAGCATTTT
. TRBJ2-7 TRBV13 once CASSPDDYEQYF TGTGCCAGCAGCCCCGACGACTACGAGCAGTACTTC
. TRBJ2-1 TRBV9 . CASSVLTLDYNEQFF TGTGCCAGCAGCGTCCTCACTCTGGATTACAATGAGCAGTTCTTC
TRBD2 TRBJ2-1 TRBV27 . CASSFMTSGSENEQFF TGTGCCAGCAGTTTTATGACTAGCGGGAGCGAGAATGAGCAGTTCTTC
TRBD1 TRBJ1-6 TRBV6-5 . CASSHDQGVGSPLHF TGTGCCAGCAGCCACGACCAGGGGGTAGGATCACCCCTCCACTTT
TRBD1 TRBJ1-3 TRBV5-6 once CASSYRTGGSGNTIYF TGTGCCAGCAGCTATAGGACAGGGGGCTCTGGAAACACCATATATTTT
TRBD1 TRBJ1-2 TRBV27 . CASSPGTGVGYTF TGTGCCAGCAGTCCCGGGACAGGGGTTGGCTACACCTTC
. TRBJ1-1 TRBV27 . CASRRTDTMNTEAFF TGTGCCAGCAGACGCACTGATACTATGAACACTGAAGCTTTCTTT
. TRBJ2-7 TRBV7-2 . CASKTGATYEQYF TGTGCCAGCAAAACCGGGGCTACCTACGAGCAGTACTTC
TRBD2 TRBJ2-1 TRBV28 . CASSTREGPGNEQFF TGTGCCAGCAGTACCCGGGAGGGCCCAGGCAATGAGCAGTTCTTC
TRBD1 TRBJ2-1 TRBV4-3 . CASSPRDRGDNEQFF TGCGCCAGCAGCCCGAGGGACAGGGGAGACAATGAGCAGTTCTTC
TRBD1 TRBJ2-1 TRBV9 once CASSGGTAYNEQFF TGTGCCAGCAGCGGAGGGACAGCCTACAATGAGCAGTTCTTC
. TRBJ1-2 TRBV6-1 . CASSEYTYYGYTF TGTGCCAGCAGTGAATATACTTACTATGGCTACACCTTC
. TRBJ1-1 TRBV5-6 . CASSHPVNTEAFF TGTGCCAGCAGCCACCCGGTAAACACTGAAGCTTTCTTT
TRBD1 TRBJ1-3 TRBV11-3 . CASSSVRDRGPRSGNTIYF TGTGCCAGCAGCTCCGTCCGGGACAGGGGGCCCCGCTCTGGAAACACCATATATTTT
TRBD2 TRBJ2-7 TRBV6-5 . CASLPRGNEQYF TGTGCCAGCTTGCCGCGGGGGAACGAGCAGTACTTC
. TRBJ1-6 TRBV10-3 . CAISEANRHSPLHF TGTGCCATCAGTGAGGCGAACCGACATTCACCCCTCCACTTT
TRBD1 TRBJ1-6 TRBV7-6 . CASSQGTGDFSPLHF TGTGCCAGCAGCCAGGGGACAGGGGATTTTTCACCCCTCCACTTT
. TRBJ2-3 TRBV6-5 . CASSDRLSTDTQYF TGTGCCAGCAGTGACAGGCTTAGCACAGATACGCAGTATTTT
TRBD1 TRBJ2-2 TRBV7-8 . CASSPRQGAGTGELFF TGTGCCAGCAGCCCTCGACAGGGGGCGGGCACCGGGGAGCTGTTTTTT
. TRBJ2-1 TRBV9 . CASSVSSNEQFF TGTGCCAGCAGCGTAAGTAGTAATGAGCAGTTCTTC
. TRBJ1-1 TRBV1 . CTSSQDRYGVDTEAFF TGCACCAGCAGCCAAGATCGTTACGGGGTGGACACTGAAGCTTTCTTT
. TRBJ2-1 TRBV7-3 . CASSQAGFYDEQFF TGTGCCAGCAGCCAGGCAGGGTTCTACGATGAGCAGTTCTTC
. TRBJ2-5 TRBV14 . CASSQWQGGQETQYF TGTGCCAGCAGCCAATGGCAGGGCGGACAAGAGACCCAGTACTTC